This T cell receptor beta chain was obtained from a study of T cells in Graves' hyperthyroidism and ophthalmopathy. Study background: Peripheral blood was collected at initial diagnosis, before any treatment.

Ten or more counts support this clonotype. Its specificity is unknown. Germline V CDR1 and CDR2: SGHTA, FQGNSA. Trimming took 5 bases from V and 8 from J, leaving 12 bases between them. This CDR3 is built from 12 residues. Study conclusions and caveats: Most clonotypes expanded in the thyroid (above 0.001) were also present in blood.

Authors of the study amplified TCR beta CDR3 regions from RNA transcripts. With the HTBI primer set, the TCR CDR3 went through a first round of RT-PCR. TCRdb called the multiplex PCR reads again in MiXCR, with one record for every CDR3 protein. Among over 350,000 distinct CDR3 sequences listed, about 15% were seen once. The sequence derives from a man younger than 30 with Graves' ophthalmopathy. V is TRBV7-2 and J is TRBJ1-2, with a tentative D call TRBD1 (5 bases). The sequenced material came from blood. The CDR3 reads CASSIGTPGYTF. The CDR3 bases are TGTGCCAGCAGCATAGGGACGCCCGGCTACACCTTC. Full variable domain (outside the CDR3, taken from reference TRBV7-2 and TRBJ1-2): GAGVSQSPSNKVTEKGKDVELRCDPISGHTALYWYRQSLGQGLEFLIYFQGNSAPDKSGLPSDRFSAERTGGSVSTLTIQRTQQEDSAVYLCASSIGTPGYTFGSGTRLTVV.